These 27 T cell receptor beta chains were all obtained from the same sample, sequenced in a study of beta chain features in type 1 diabetes. Every bit of the isolated RNA underwent reverse transcription, so sequencing read expressed TCRB transcripts. The protocol was immunoSEQ multiplex PCR, while the TCRdb copy is restricted to in-frame clones and leaves out a portion. The profile shows approximately 400,000 clones, roughly 16% of them singletons. The source material was naive CD4+ T cells from blood. The receptors were gathered from a young woman in good health.

The chain couples TRBV7-2 to TRBJ2-7, with a tentative D call TRBD2 (5 bases). The V end lost 8 bases, the J end lost 0 bases, and 11 bases lay between the germline ends. CDR3 length: 13 residues. CDR1 and CDR2 from the germline V gene are SGHTA and FQGNSA. CDR3 loop: CASGVGSSYEQYF. The CDR3 DNA reads as TGTGCCAGCGGTGTGGGGAGCTCCTACGAGCAGTACTTC.

This clone has a handful of counts. This chain joins TRBV10-3 and TRBJ1-5; D is undetermined. Trimming shortened V by 5 bases and J by 6 bases, and 8 bases separated the two germline ends. The CDR3 is 12 residues long. Germline assignment: CDR1 ENHRY and CDR2 SYGVKD. For the CDR3, the DNA is TGTGCCATCAGTCAGACGGGTCAGCCCCAGCATTTT. Protein: CAISQTGQPQHF.

This clone was detected a few times. The chain recombines TRBV7-3 with TRBJ1-1; 7 bases agree with TRBD1. V lost 5 bases, J lost 6 bases, and 6 bases stayed unmatched. Germline lookup yields CDR1 SGHTA and CDR2 FQGTGA. The CDR3 length is 13 residues. The CDR3 nucleotides are TGTGCCAGCAGCGACAGGGTCGGCGCTGAAGCTTTCTTT. Translating it yields CASSDRVGAEAFF.

The J gene is TRBJ1-5, the V gene TRBV27, with 10 bases aligning to TRBD1. CDR3 length equals 17 residues. Germline assignment: CDR1 MNHEY and CDR2 SMNVEV (reference sequence). V dropped 5 bases and J dropped 1; count of bases not matched to a gene: 8. The CDR3 nucleotides are TGTGCCAGCAGTCCCCGGACAGGGGGTCGAAGCAATCAGCCCCAGCATTTT. This sequence encodes CASSPRTGGRSNQPQHF.

The chain has TRBV29-1 and TRBJ2-5; D uncertain. This CDR3 comprises 11 residues. Germline V CDR1 and CDR2: SQVTM, ANQGSEA. Trimming took 7 bases from V and 1 from J, leaving 7 bases between them. The CDR3 nucleotides read TGCAGCGGTGACTTCCAAGAGACCCAGTACTTC. Amino acids: CSGDFQETQYF.

The rearrangement links TRBV4-2 to TRBJ2-5; no clear D. Trimming cost V 0 bases and J 3 bases, with 5 bases left between them. The CDR3 spans 13 residues. Germline CDR1 reads LGHNA; CDR2 reads YNFKEQ. The CDR3 DNA sequence: TGTGCCAGCAGCCAAGATGAGAAAGAGACCCAGTACTTC. It codes for CASSQDEKETQYF.

This chain joins TRBV15 and TRBJ1-5; D ambiguous. The CDR3 is 15 residues long. Germline assignment: CDR1 LNHNV and CDR2 YYDKDF (reference sequence). Trimming left V 3 bases short and J 3 bases short, with 12 bases between. CDR3 sequence (DNA): TGTGCCACCAGCAGTTTAGGGAGTTTCAATCAGCCCCAGCATTTT. Its translation is CATSSLGSFNQPQHF.

This rearrangement joins TRBV5-1 to TRBJ1-1; D is unclear. V was pared by 2 bases and J by 0 bases, with 11 bases between. The CDR3 spans 15 residues. Looked up from germline, CDR1 is SGHRS and CDR2 is YFSETQ. The CDR3 region is CASSFLPGVNTEAFF. CDR3 DNA: TGCGCCAGCAGCTTTTTGCCGGGAGTGAACACTGAAGCTTTCTTT.

V and J are TRBV28 and TRBJ2-4, with 8 bases aligning to TRBD1. The CDR3 is 15 amino acids. Germline CDR1 and CDR2: MDHEN and SYDVKM. Trimming cost V 1 base and J 5 bases; bases outside gene matches: 4. CDR3 DNA: TGTGCCAGCAGTTTATCGTCGGACAGGGAAAACATTCAGTACTTC. Its translation: CASSLSSDRENIQYF.

The chain links TRBV27 to TRBJ2-5; 13 bases are shared with TRBD2. In germline, CDR1 is MNHEY, CDR2 SMNVEV (reference sequence). V trimming: 4 bases; J trimming: 2 bases; junction bases outside the gene matches: 4. The CDR3 consists of 16 residues. The CDR3 nucleotides read TGTGCCAGCAGTTCACTAGCGGGAGGGCGGCAAGAGACCCAGTACTTC. It is translated as CASSSLAGGRQETQYF.

The chain carries TRBV6-6 and TRBJ1-2, with 8 bases identical to TRBD1. The CDR3 extends over 13 amino acids. With 5 bases clipped from V and 4 bases from J, the junction kept 3 bases outside the gene matches. Germline CDR1 and CDR2: MNHNY and SVGAGI (reference sequence). CDR3 residues: CASSHGQGYGYTF. Written as DNA, the CDR3 is TGTGCCAGCAGTCACGGACAGGGCTATGGCTACACCTTC.

Only a few counts were recorded for this clone. J is TRBJ2-7 and V is TRBV29-1; 15 bases match TRBD2. This CDR3 is 14 amino acids long. V lost 7 bases and J lost 5; bases outside the gene matches: 6. Germline CDR1 reads SQVTM; CDR2 reads ANQGSEA. In DNA, the CDR3 is TGCAGCGCCTGGACTAGCGGGAGGGCCGACGAGCAGTACTTC. It encodes CSAWTSGRADEQYF.

This clone has only a few counts. This chain joins TRBV10-3 and TRBJ2-7; D remains ambiguous. The CDR3 extends over 15 amino acids. CDR1 is ENHRY and CDR2 is SYGVKD in the germline V gene. V was trimmed by 5 bases and J by 6 bases, leaving 20 bases between them. The CDR3 here is CAISLDSFGDFEQYF. The DNA for the CDR3 is TGTGCCATCAGTCTAGACTCCTTCGGTGATTTCGAGCAGTACTTC.

This clone was detected a few times. V gene TRBV10-3 combines with J gene TRBJ2-5; 8 bases align to TRBD1. The CDR3 covers 13 residues. The germline gives CDR1 ENHRY, CDR2 SYGVKD. The ends lost 8 bases at V and 3 bases at J; junction bases unmatched: 5. CDR3 sequence (DNA): TGTGCCATCGCCGGACAGGGCGAAGAGACCCAGTACTTC. Translation gives CAIAGQGEETQYF.

This clone was counted only a few times. The J gene is TRBJ1-2, the V gene TRBV19; a weak D match, TRBD1 (6 bases). CDR1 and CDR2 from the germline V gene are LNHDA and SQIVND (reference sequence). There are 14 residues in the CDR3. V was cut by 6 bases and J by 6 bases, with 17 bases left in between. For the CDR3, the DNA is TGTGCCAGTAGCCCAGCACAGGGATCTGATGGCTACACCTTC. Encoded protein: CASSPAQGSDGYTF.

This clone was recorded a few times. The chain has TRBV5-4 and TRBJ2-2; D is uncertain. V was clipped by 1 base and J by 7 bases, with 14 bases between them. The germline V gene has CDR1 SGHNT and CDR2 YYREEE (reference sequence). The CDR3 spans 15 residues. The CDR3 sequence is CASSLWAAPGGELFF. The CDR3 DNA follows: TGTGCCAGCAGCTTGTGGGCAGCCCCAGGCGGGGAGCTGTTTTTT.

A few counts support this clone. V gene TRBV29-1 combines with J gene TRBJ2-7; TRBD1 is a possible D gene (5 bases). The V end was cut by 6 bases, the J end by 4 bases, with 19 bases between. Germline loops: CDR1 SQVTM, CDR2 ANQGSEA. The CDR3 sequence is 14 residues long. This chain's CDR3 is CSVGVGLGRYEQYF. CDR3 coding DNA: TGCAGCGTAGGGGTGGGATTAGGGCGATACGAGCAGTACTTC.

The rearrangement joins TRBV5-1 to TRBJ2-3; 9 nucleotides match TRBD1. Losses at the gene ends were 3 bases for V and 0 bases for J; bases not matched to a gene: 8. From germline, CDR1 is SGHRS and CDR2 YFSETQ. The CDR3 consists of 17 residues. The CDR3 nucleotides read TGCGCCAGCAGCTCCGGGACAGGGACCCTCAGCACAGATACGCAGTATTTT. Translation: CASSSGTGTLSTDTQYF.

This clone showed up just a few times. The V gene is TRBV6-1, the J gene TRBJ2-3; no clear D gene. V was clipped by 7 bases and J by 4 bases, with 9 bases between them. Per germline, CDR1 MNHNS and CDR2 SASEGT. The CDR3 contains 12 residues. The chain's CDR3 is CASTGGADTQYF. The DNA of the CDR3 is TGTGCCAGCACGGGTGGCGCAGATACGCAGTATTTT.

This clone came up a few times. The chain is built from TRBV2 and TRBJ1-5, with D tentatively TRBD1 (5 bases). V lost 7 bases, J lost 7 bases, and 17 bases lay in between. The CDR3 totals 14 residues. Germline V gives CDR1 SNHLY, CDR2 FYNNEI. In nucleotides, the CDR3 is TGTGCCAGCACAGACCGGGACTATAAACAGCCCCAGCATTTT. This translates into CASTDRDYKQPQHF.

The rearrangement uses TRBV5-4 and TRBJ2-4; D unclear. V gave up 7 bases and J gave up 8 bases, with 19 bases separating them. The CDR3 has 14 residues. Per the germline V gene, CDR1 is SGHNT and CDR2 is YYREEE (reference sequence). For the CDR3, the DNA is TGTGCCAGCGCCCTAGACGGCGGCCGGGACATTCAGTACTTC. It specifies CASALDGGRDIQYF.

This clone was seen a handful of times. The V and J genes are TRBV5-1 and TRBJ2-3; 8 bases are a match to TRBD2. This CDR3 is 18 amino acids long. The V gene end was trimmed by 4 bases and the J gene end by 4 bases; junction bases not matched to a gene: 17. In germline, CDR1 is SGHRS, CDR2 YFSETQ. The CDR3 spells CASSPGTRGTASPDTQYF. CDR3 DNA: TGCGCCAGCAGCCCGGGGACTAGGGGGACCGCAAGCCCAGATACGCAGTATTTT.

This clone has a handful of counts. The CDR3 bases are TGTGCCAGCAGCCGGACACGGAGCTCCTACAATGAGCAGTTCTTC. Protein sequence: CASSRTRSSYNEQFF. This sequence joins TRBV7-2 and TRBJ2-1; the D gene is possibly TRBD1 (5 bases). V was shortened by 5 bases and J by 0 bases, with 11 bases between the two germline ends. Germline V gives CDR1 SGHTA, CDR2 FQGNSA. The CDR3 contains 15 residues. The full variable domain, completed using reference TRBV7-2 and TRBJ2-1, is GAGVSQSPSNKVTEKGKDVELRCDPISGHTALYWYRQSLGQGLEFLIYFQGNSAPDKSGLPSDRFSAERTGGSVSTLTIQRTQQEDSAVYLCASSRTRSSYNEQFFGPGTRLTVL.

The V gene is TRBV30, the J gene TRBJ2-1; D call uncertain. The CDR3 runs 14 residues. Between the trimmed V and J ends, which lost 0 bases and 6 bases, there was a span of 12 bases. Germline loops: CDR1 GTSNPN, CDR2 SVGIG (reference sequence). CDR3 sequence reads: CAWSVHVVSNEQFF. CDR3 bases: TGTGCCTGGAGTGTACACGTCGTCAGCAATGAGCAGTTCTTC.

The gene calls are TRBV9 and TRBJ2-7; D is possibly TRBD2 (6 bases). The V gene lost 3 bases and the J gene lost 5 bases, with 12 bases spanning the gap. The CDR3 runs 13 residues. Per germline, CDR1 SGDLS and CDR2 YYNGEE. CDR3 coding DNA: TGTGCCAGCAGCGGGGACTCGAGCGACGAGCAGTACTTC. Amino acid sequence: CASSGDSSDEQYF.

This chain uses TRBV4-1 with TRBJ2-7, with D tentatively TRBD1 (6 bases). Germline V gene lookup returns CDR1 MGHRA and CDR2 YSYEKL. V lost 0 bases to trimming and J lost 12 bases, with 15 bases between them. This CDR3 comprises 13 residues. The CDR3 DNA sequence: TGCGCCAGCAGCCAAGAGAGGGGGTATGAATCGTACTTC. As protein: CASSQERGYESYF.

This clone came up a few times. The genes are TRBV5-1 and TRBJ2-1; 7 positions agree with TRBD1. Trimming cost V 3 bases and J 2 bases; bases outside gene matches: 8. There are 16 residues in the CDR3. Germline V gene lookup returns CDR1 SGHRS and CDR2 YFSETQ. DNA of the CDR3: TGCGCCAGCAGCTCCAAACAGGGGATCGCCTACAATGAGCAGTTCTTC. It codes for CASSSKQGIAYNEQFF.